One sample yielded the 31 T cell receptor beta chains listed below, sequenced in a study of T cell repertoires in cytomegalovirus infection. TCRdb re-called the reads with MiXCR, one entry per CDR3 protein. The sample has under 600,000 distinct CDR3 sequences, more than 15% seen once. Material: CD8+ T cells from PBMCs. Receptors originate from a human donor in good health (CMV status not recorded). Some clones in this sample may be carry-over from other donors' samples.

This clonotype was seen many times. The CDR3 is CASRGEGLAGNEQYF. The CDR3, as DNA: TGTGCCAGCAGGGGAGAGGGACTAGCGGGGAACGAGCAGTACTTC. V is TRBV7-9 and J is TRBJ2-7; TRBD2 aligns across 13 bases. The CDR3 has 15 amino acids. Germline-derived CDR1 and CDR2 are SEHNR and FQNEAQ (reference sequence). After removal of 6 bases from V and 5 bases from J, the junction contained 7 bases not matched to a gene.

In its sample, this clonotype was seen many times. The V and J genes are TRBV27 and TRBJ2-3, with 13 bases that match TRBD2. CDR1 MNHEY and CDR2 SMNVEV come from the germline V gene (reference sequence). The CDR3 covers 15 residues. The V and J ends lost 7 bases and 4 bases, in that order; junction bases with no gene match: 5. For the CDR3, the DNA is TGTGCCAGCAAGGGACTAGCGGGGTCCGCAGATACGCAGTATTTT. Its protein is CASKGLAGSADTQYF.

The chain recombines TRBV20-1 with TRBJ2-7, with 11 nucleotides matching TRBD1. Germline-derived CDR1 and CDR2 are DFQATT and SNEGSKA (reference sequence). J was trimmed by 3 bases and V by 2 bases; bases with no gene match: 18. There are 19 residues in the CDR3. The CDR3 coding sequence is TGCAGTGCTAGAAGTCGTACCGGGACAGGGGGACATGGAGGCTACGAGCAGTACTTC. It is translated as CSARSRTGTGGHGGYEQYF.

This clonotype was detected ten times or more. J is TRBJ2-2 and V is TRBV6-5, with D unresolved. Trimming cost V 3 bases and J 10 bases, with 15 bases left between them. Per the germline V gene, CDR1 is MNHEY and CDR2 is SVGAGI. There are 14 residues in the CDR3. CDR3 in amino acids: CASSYASESVELFF. The CDR3 nucleotides read TGTGCCAGCAGTTATGCTTCGGAGAGCGTGGAGCTGTTTTTT.

V is TRBV9 and J is TRBJ1-2; the match to TRBD1 covers 8 bases. In germline, CDR1 is SGDLS, CDR2 YYNGEE. The CDR3 has 16 residues. Losses at the gene ends were 2 bases for V and 2 bases for J; bases not matched to a gene: 8. CDR3 bases: TGTGCCAGCAGCGTTCCCTCGACAGGGGCAAACTATGGCTACACCTTC. Protein sequence: CASSVPSTGANYGYTF.

The chain is built from TRBV4-2 and TRBJ2-1; TRBD2 matches at 7 bases. Germline V gives CDR1 LGHNA, CDR2 YNFKEQ. Trimming at V came to 1 base and at J to 6 bases, leaving 9 bases not matched to a gene. CDR3 length: 16 residues. The CDR3, as DNA: TGTGCCAGCAGCCAAGTGGCAGCGGGGCCAACCAATGAGCAGTTCTTC. This translates into CASSQVAAGPTNEQFF.

This clonotype was seen many times. The chain employs TRBV27 and TRBJ1-1, with 8 bases fitting TRBD1. V gave up 6 bases and J gave up 7 bases; unmatched junction bases: 7. Germline lookup yields CDR1 MNHEY and CDR2 SMNVEV (reference sequence). The CDR3 is 13 amino acids. In DNA, the CDR3 is TGTGCCAGCAGCCACCCGGACAGGGATGAAGCTTTCTTT. Protein product: CASSHPDRDEAFF.

CDR3 bases: TGTGCCAGCAGTTTACTCACGGGTCCAGGCGCTAACTATGGCTACACCTTC. This gives the protein CASSLLTGPGANYGYTF. The V gene is TRBV28, the J gene TRBJ1-2; D uncertain. CDR3 length: 17 amino acids. Germline CDR1 and CDR2: MDHEN and SYDVKM. Trimming cost V 2 bases and J 0 bases, with 16 bases left between them.

The table lists this clonotype with many counts. The rearrangement uses TRBV12-3 or TRBV12-4 and TRBJ2-1, with TRBD1 matching over 9 bases. The CDR3 spans 18 residues. The J segment lost 0 bases and the V segment lost 7 bases, leaving 13 bases of the junction unmatched. For the CDR3, the DNA is TGTGCCAGCACCGTACAGGGGGCCGATAGAAGCTCCTACAATGAGCAGTTCTTC. It encodes CASTVQGADRSSYNEQFF.

The chain joins TRBV5-6 to TRBJ2-1; TRBD1 agrees at 7 bases. The CDR3 is 17 amino acids. The junction had 18 bases not matched to a gene; V was cut back by 0 bases and J by 12 bases. Germline CDR1 SGHDT, CDR2 YYEEEE. CDR3 sequence: CASSLAPQSDRAPVQFF. In nucleotides, the CDR3 is TGTGCCAGCAGCTTGGCCCCCCAATCAGACAGGGCCCCTGTGCAGTTCTTC.

This clonotype has ten or more counts. The chain recombines TRBV7-2 with TRBJ2-7; the D call may be TRBD1 or TRBD2 (5 bases each). The CDR3 extends over 15 amino acids. Germline-derived CDR1 and CDR2 are SGHTA and FQGNSA. V was pared by 4 bases and J by 3 bases, with 16 bases between. Here the CDR3 DNA reads TGTGCCAGCAGCTCGCCCGGGACCCCCCGCTACGAGCAGTACTTC. Its protein is CASSSPGTPRYEQYF.

This clonotype was detected many times. This chain joins TRBV6-1 and TRBJ2-1, with a possible D match to TRBD1 (5 bases). This CDR3 comprises 17 residues. CDR1 is MNHNS, CDR2 SASEGT, per germline. The V and J ends lost 6 bases and 0 bases respectively, with 18 bases between them. In DNA, the CDR3 is TGTGCCAGCAGCGCTTACCCGCCCCAGGGCTCCTACAATGAGCAGTTCTTC. It specifies CASSAYPPQGSYNEQFF.

This clonotype has a handful of counts. The chain joins TRBV28 to TRBJ2-5; TRBD1 matches 7 bases. V shed 2 bases and J 2 bases; nucleotides not matched to a gene: 8. The germline gives CDR1 MDHEN, CDR2 SYDVKM. The CDR3 has 16 residues. The CDR3 loop is CASSLRQGPLQETQYF. The DNA for the CDR3 is TGTGCCAGCAGTTTACGACAGGGTCCTTTACAAGAGACCCAGTACTTC.

In this sample, this clonotype turned up many times. This chain connects TRBV7-8 to TRBJ1-5; D is unclear. In germline, CDR1 is SGHVS, CDR2 FQNEAQ. The CDR3 loop spans 14 amino acids. V shed 1 base and J shed 7 bases, with 11 bases lying between them. CDR3 in amino acids: CASSLVRASQPQHF. Written as DNA, the CDR3 is TGTGCCAGCAGCTTAGTAAGGGCATCCCAGCCCCAGCATTTT.

The chain recombines TRBV3-1 with TRBJ2-3, with D possibly TRBD2 on 6 matching bases. The CDR3 is 14 amino acids. The V end lost 1 base, the J end lost 3 bases, and 8 bases lay between the germline ends. Germline V CDR1 and CDR2: LGHDT, YNNKEL (reference sequence). The CDR3 protein is CASSQVSGTDTQYF. The CDR3 DNA sequence: TGTGCCAGCAGCCAAGTTAGCGGTACAGATACGCAGTATTTT.

This clonotype has ten or more counts. One end of the junction varies from germline; a read error may be responsible. This sequence joins TRBV27 and TRBJ2-1, with TRBD2 as a possible D gene (5 bases). The CDR3 has 13 residues. The germline CDR1 and CDR2 sequences are MNHEY and SMNVEV (reference sequence). The CDR3 bases are TGTGCTAGCAGCTTATCGAGGGACAATGAGCAGTTCTTC. Translating gives CASSLSRDNEQFF.

This clonotype was recorded many times. The rearrangement uses TRBV7-9 and TRBJ2-7; D may correspond to TRBD1 or TRBD2 (5 bases each). V was pared by 8 bases and J by 3 bases, with 17 bases between. The CDR3 contains 14 residues. Germline CDR1 and CDR2: SEHNR and FQNEAQ (reference sequence). CDR3 loop: CASQKPGRNYEQYF. CDR3 DNA sequence: TGTGCCAGCCAAAAACCGGGACGGAACTACGAGCAGTACTTC.

This clonotype has more than one count but fewer than ten. The chain links TRBV5-1 to TRBJ2-1; TRBD2 aligns across 11 bases. Looked up from germline, CDR1 is SGHRS and CDR2 is YFSETQ. The CDR3 contains 17 residues. V gave up 3 bases and J gave up 5 bases; unmatched junction bases: 10. CDR3 DNA sequence: TGCGCCAGCAGCTCCCCTATTTCTAGCGGGGGGAACAATGAGCAGTTCTTC. Translating it yields CASSSPISSGGNNEQFF.

In its sample, this clonotype was seen many times. This sequence joins TRBV7-9 and TRBJ2-3, with D possibly being TRBD2 (6 bases). The CDR3 runs 15 residues. CDR1 and CDR2 from the germline V gene are SEHNR and FQNEAQ (reference sequence). Trimming took off 4 bases at V and 0 bases at J, with 11 bases between the two ends. The CDR3 bases are TGTGCCAGCAGCTGGGACTCCACGAGCACAGATACGCAGTATTTT. This sequence encodes CASSWDSTSTDTQYF.

The DNA for the CDR3 is TGCAGTGCTATCCCCTATCGGTTGAACACTGAAGCTTTCTTT. The encoded protein is CSAIPYRLNTEAFF. This chain joins TRBV20-1 and TRBJ1-1, with D unresolved. Per the germline V gene, CDR1 is DFQATT and CDR2 is SNEGSKA (reference sequence). V was clipped by 4 bases and J by 0 bases, with 12 bases between them. There are 14 residues in the CDR3.

At least ten counts were recorded for this clonotype. The V gene is TRBV28, the J gene TRBJ1-5; D possibly corresponds to TRBD1 (5 bases). The ends were cut back, 6 bases at V and 0 bases at J, with 21 bases in the middle. This CDR3 is built from 18 residues. Germline V gene sequence: CDR1 MDHEN, CDR2 SYDVKM. The DNA for the CDR3 is TGTGCCAGCAGCCACCCCGGGACTGGGATTTATAGCAATCAGCCCCAGCATTTT. As protein: CASSHPGTGIYSNQPQHF.

The table lists this clonotype with many counts. The V gene is TRBV7-9, the J gene TRBJ2-5; 7 bases match TRBD2. V trimming: 4 bases; J trimming: 4 bases; junction bases outside the gene matches: 6. The germline gives CDR1 SEHNR, CDR2 FQNEAQ (reference sequence). CDR3 length equals 14 residues. Here the CDR3 DNA reads TGTGCCAGCAGCTCCCTTTCTAGCGGAGAGACCCAGTACTTC. Its protein is CASSSLSSGETQYF.

This clonotype was recorded at least ten times. The V gene is TRBV6-2 or TRBV6-3, the J gene TRBJ1-2, with D perhaps TRBD1 (6 bases). V lost 4 bases, J lost 7 bases, and 22 bases lay in between. This CDR3 contains 16 residues. Germline V gene lookup returns CDR1 MNHEY and CDR2 SVGEGT. The CDR3 region has the DNA TGTGCCAGCAGTTCCGAGTTACAGGGCCGGCCGGCTGGCTACACCTTC. It encodes CASSSELQGRPAGYTF.

This chain uses TRBV27 with TRBJ2-7, with a weak D call TRBD2 (5 bases). The CDR3 has 13 residues. Looked up from germline, CDR1 is MNHEY and CDR2 is SMNVEV (reference sequence). Trimming stripped 6 bases from V and 3 bases from J, with 12 bases between. The CDR3, as DNA: TGTGCCAGCAGGCCCGGGGTAAACTACGAGCAGTACTTC. This translates into CASRPGVNYEQYF.

There are a few counts of this clonotype. This may come from a read error, since a much larger clone is one base off. The CDR3 end shows no conserved phenylalanine or tryptophan, and so a read error is likely. This chain connects TRBV6-1 to TRBJ2-1; either TRBD1 or TRBD2 may fit D (5 bases each). Germline CDR1 is MNHNS and CDR2 is SASEGT. Deletions cut 4 bases from V and 7 bases from J, with 8 bases between. This CDR3 comprises 12 residues. The CDR3 DNA sequence: TGTGCCAGCAGTGGGGACGCGAATGAGCAGTTCTTA. Its translation is CASSGDANEQFL.

This clonotype was detected ten times or more. This chain connects TRBV7-9 to TRBJ2-1; D is perhaps TRBD1 (5 bases). CDR1 is SEHNR and CDR2 is FQNEAQ in the germline V gene (reference sequence). V shed 1 base and J shed 5 bases, with 12 bases lying between them. The CDR3 is made up of 15 amino acids. Here the CDR3 reads CASSLGGRVNNEQFF. As DNA, the CDR3 is TGTGCCAGCAGCTTAGGGGGCAGGGTTAACAATGAGCAGTTCTTC.

There are many counts of this clonotype. The rearrangement links TRBV6-1 to TRBJ2-7, with D perhaps matching TRBD2 (6 bases). The CDR3 has 14 residues. With 8 bases removed from V and 4 bases from J, the gap between germline ends came to 18 bases. The V gene's germline CDR1 is MNHNS and CDR2 SASEGT. The CDR3 spells CASRGLYGAYEQYF. CDR3 in DNA: TGTGCCAGCCGAGGACTATATGGGGCTTACGAGCAGTACTTC.

This chain joins TRBV15 and TRBJ2-5; TRBD1 matches 9 bases. The CDR3 covers 15 residues. Germline lookup yields CDR1 LNHNV and CDR2 YYDKDF (reference sequence). V was pared by 4 bases and J by 5 bases, with 8 bases of the junction left unmatched. Written as DNA, the CDR3 is TGTGCCACCAGCACTCACAGGGGGCTGGATGAGACCCAGTACTTC. This gives the protein CATSTHRGLDETQYF.

This clonotype has more than one count but fewer than ten. This rearrangement joins TRBV27 to TRBJ1-2, with 7 bases matching TRBD1. Losses at the gene ends were 7 bases for V and 6 bases for J; bases not matched to a gene: 11. This CDR3 spans 14 amino acids. CDR1 MNHEY and CDR2 SMNVEV come from the germline V gene (reference sequence). Here the CDR3 DNA reads TGTGCCAGCAACTGGGCGGAGGGGGCGGATGGCTACACCTTC. Protein product: CASNWAEGADGYTF.

This clonotype was found a few times. The chain joins TRBV27 to TRBJ1-4; D not resolved. Germline loops: CDR1 MNHEY, CDR2 SMNVEV (reference sequence). The V end was cut by 8 bases, the J end by 2 bases, with 15 bases between. The CDR3 has 15 residues. CDR3 sequence (DNA): TGTGCCAGCCGAGGGTTGGGTACGACTAATGAAAAACTGTTTTTT. Translating gives CASRGLGTTNEKLFF. Supplemented by reference TRBV27 and TRBJ1-4, the full variable domain reads EAQVTQNPRYLITVTGKKLTVTCSQNMNHEYMSWYRQDPGLGLRQIYYSMNVEVTDKGDVPEGYKVSRKEKRNFPLILESPSPNQTSLYFCASRGLGTTNEKLFFGSGTQLSVL.

This clonotype was detected ten times or more. The chain combines TRBV6-1 with TRBJ2-1; D unclear. CDR3 length equals 12 residues. Deletions cut 6 bases from V and 2 bases from J, with 5 bases between. The V gene's germline CDR1 is MNHNS and CDR2 SASEGT. In nucleotides, the CDR3 is TGTGCCAGCAGATCACCCTACAATGAGCAGTTCTTC. This gives the protein CASRSPYNEQFF.